Reported below is one T cell receptor (beta chain). Measured with immunoSEQ multiplex PCR; TCRdb has only the in-frame clones, and not every one. Of around 59,000 clones in the sample, 81% are singletons; the top ten hold roughly 28%. This sample was included in a study of blood T cell repertoires in COVID-19. The overall study: From T cells, B-cell-depleted T cells, or PBMCs came the material, which was cDNA or gDNA.

This receptor was obtained from a woman at least 80 years old with active or convalescent COVID-19. Sequencing was performed on peripheral blood.

This CDR3 is CASSDGLAGAYSYNEQFF. The CDR3, as DNA: TGTGCCAGCAGTGACGGTCTAGCGGGGGCCTACTCCTACAATGAGCAGTTCTTC. The rearrangement joins TRBV6-4 to TRBJ2-1; TRBD2 agrees at 10 bases. The length of the CDR3 is 18 residues. V lost 2 bases, J lost 0 bases, and 7 bases stayed unmatched. From germline, CDR1 is MRHNA and CDR2 SNTAGT.